This TCR beta chain was observed in a study of CD8 T cells in Susac syndrome. From blood CD8+ and CD4+ T cells, the TCR beta chain was sequenced. RNA in amounts of about 0.5 to 1 ug was reverse transcribed with random hexamers. The method of amplification for TCR beta CDR3 was immunoSEQ multiplex PCR, covering 54 Vbeta and 13 Jbeta. MiXCR, applied by TCRdb to the immunoSEQ multiplex PCR reads, yields one record per CDR3 protein. The sample contains under 550,000 distinct CDR3 sequences, approximately 85% of which appear only once. This TCR was sampled from a human donor with multiple sclerosis. The sequencing sample was made of CD8+ T cells from PBMCs.

The CDR3 DNA follows: TGTGCCAGCAGCACCAACGGTGGACTAGCGGTTTACGAGCAGTACTTC. This gives the protein CASSTNGGLAVYEQYF. The V and J genes are TRBV7-2 and TRBJ2-7, with 10 nucleotides matching TRBD2. V was clipped by 5 bases and J by 4 bases; unmatched bases: 11. The CDR3 consists of 16 residues. CDR1 is SGHTA, CDR2 FQGNSA, per germline.